This T cell receptor beta chain was profiled in a study of cytomegalovirus exposure and HLA in healthy donors. Only a few counts were recorded for this clone. Germline loops: CDR1 MNHNS, CDR2 SASEGT. The length of the CDR3 is 11 residues. The V gene lost 5 bases and the J gene lost 3 bases, with 5 bases spanning the gap. Researchers ran the PCR with 60 Vbeta and 13 Jbeta primers. Sequencing was performed with immunoSEQ multiplex PCR; in TCRdb, only in-frame clones are kept and a portion is missing. The sample yields approximately 120,000 clones, 83% seen once. The specimen sequenced was PBMCs. The TCR comes from a man younger than 35 in good health and CMV-seropositive. This sequence joins TRBV6-1 and TRBJ2-7; no clear D gene. The CDR3 bases are TGTGCCAGCAGTTCTTACTACGAGCAGTACTTC. It codes for CASSSYYEQYF.